This passage covers 7 T cell receptor beta chains from one sample sequenced in a study of Ad26.COV2.S vaccination and SARS-CoV-2 variants (dated by TCRdb to about 2021). The library was prepared using the immunoSEQ multiplex PCR assay. TCRdb carries this immuneACCESS record with in-frame sequences only. Its versions omit some clonotypes, under half of them owing to an unresolved V gene in the studies checked, with the rest unexplained. In all, the sample holds almost 400,000 clones, and roughly 90% of those were seen once. 1.9% of the sample goes to the ten largest clones. According to the study, the label for this sample's treatment or condition signals: over 15 received Ad26.COV2.S at low or high dose, single or two shots; roughly five received placebo; per-sample allocation not given. Repertoires of vaccine and placebo recipients were sequenced from samples taken on day 63 after the first injection.

The material was peripheral blood, obtained in a trial of Ad26.COV2.S vaccine versus placebo. The receptors here all came from a person between 18 and 65 years old who received the Ad26.COV2.S COVID-19 vaccine or a placebo.

The genes are TRBV7-9 and TRBJ1-1; D perhaps matches TRBD1 (6 bases). The CDR3 is 12 residues long. The ends were cut back, 6 bases at V and 8 bases at J, with 13 bases in the middle. The germline V gene has CDR1 SEHNR and CDR2 FQNEAQ (reference sequence). The CDR3 reads CASSRDRREAFF. CDR3 in DNA: TGTGCCAGCAGTCGTGACAGGAGAGAAGCTTTCTTT.

The chain couples TRBV6-5 to TRBJ2-1; D is unclear. V was pared by 6 bases and J by 0 bases, with 12 bases between. Looked up from germline, CDR1 is MNHEY and CDR2 is SVGAGI. CDR3 length: 15 residues. The CDR3 loop is CASRPLASSYNEQFF. The CDR3 DNA follows: TGTGCCAGCAGACCCCTCGCGAGCTCCTACAATGAGCAGTTCTTC.

In this sample, this clone turned up once. The chain joins TRBV7-8 to TRBJ1-2; 7 nucleotides line up with TRBD1. J gave up 4 bases and V 5 bases, and 13 bases lay outside the gene matches. This CDR3 region has 16 residues. CDR1 is SGHVS and CDR2 is FQNEAQ in the germline V gene. CDR3 DNA sequence: TGTGCCAGCAGCCCAAGGAGGGGGCCCGAAATCTATGGCTACACCTTC. Residues: CASSPRRGPEIYGYTF.

This chain joins TRBV29-1 and TRBJ1-2; D ambiguous. Trimming removed 5 bases from V and 0 bases from J, with 10 bases in between. The CDR3 consists of 13 residues. CDR1 is SQVTM and CDR2 is ANQGSEA in the germline V gene. The CDR3 reads CSVMDAANYGYTF. As DNA, the CDR3 is TGCAGCGTTATGGACGCAGCTAACTATGGCTACACCTTC.

The rearrangement joins TRBV7-3 to TRBJ2-7; maybe TRBD1 (6 bases). V was cut by 4 bases and J by 7 bases, with 14 bases left in between. The CDR3 has 13 residues. Germline V gene data show CDR1 as SGHTA and CDR2 as FQGTGA. CDR3 region: CASSYGDTSEQYF. The CDR3 coding sequence is TGTGCCAGCAGCTACGGGGACACGAGTGAGCAGTACTTC.

The chain couples TRBV5-1 to TRBJ2-7; 7 bases map to TRBD1. Trimming at V came to 4 bases and at J to 6 bases, leaving 7 bases not matched to a gene. The CDR3 consists of 13 residues. CDR1 and CDR2 (germline): SGHRS, YFSETQ. The CDR3 protein is CASSGGQAGEQYF. Written as DNA, the CDR3 is TGCGCCAGCAGCGGAGGACAGGCGGGCGAGCAGTACTTC. The whole variable domain, remainder taken from reference TRBV5-1 and TRBJ2-7, is KAGVTQTPRYLIKTRGQQVTLSCSPISGHRSVSWYQQTPGQGLQFLFEYFSETQRNKGNFPGRFSGRQFSNSRSEMNVSTLELGDSALYLCASSGGQAGEQYFGPGTRLTVT.

The chain is built from TRBV10-3 and TRBJ2-3; D is uncertain. Germline V gene sequence: CDR1 ENHRY, CDR2 SYGVKD. The V and J ends lost 4 bases and 8 bases respectively, with 13 bases between them. CDR3 size: 13 residues. The CDR3 loop reads CAISGIGLSTQYF. CDR3 sequence (DNA): TGTGCCATCAGTGGGATTGGGCTCAGTACGCAGTATTTT.